The sequence of this TCR beta chain was determined in a study of T cells in Graves' hyperthyroidism and ophthalmopathy (dated by TCRdb to the late 2010s). For the wider study: Peripheral blood was collected at initial diagnosis, before any treatment. An independent validation cohort of under 20 hyperthyroidism patients and about 15 patients who later progressed to ophthalmopathy tested prospective prediction of ophthalmopathy. After sampling, hyperthyroidism patients received methimazole starting at 30 mg daily, and ophthalmopathy patients received high-dose intravenous methylprednisolone. To identify distinguishing TCR V-J signatures, a discovery cohort of 90 to 100 patients was used, comprising 43 with Graves' ophthalmopathy and 57 with stable Graves' hyperthyroidism. According to the paper, TCR Vbeta CDR3 sequencing was carried out on approximately 140 peripheral blood samples, which came from some 41 ophthalmopathy, under 85 hyperthyroidism and about 17 progressor patients. For training and testing, the approximately 92 patients in the discovery cohort were randomly divided in a 7:3 ratio. In six Graves' hyperthyroidism patients, the study also compared T-cell repertoires from thyroid tissue with T-cell repertoires from blood. Paper-wide results and their limitations: In validation, the model predicted progression to ophthalmopathy with roughly 66% sensitivity and 72% to 85% specificity, a median of 6.5 months before onset. Most expanded thyroid clonotypes (frequency above 0.001) were also detected in blood, suggesting blood repertoires may reflect thyroid immune responses. In cross-validation, a model built on a 13 V-J signature told ophthalmopathy apart from stable hyperthyroidism with 85% to 90% sensitivity and about 81% specificity, and in testing the same model reached 80%/75%. Sample size was not statistically predetermined, and blinding of investigators to group allocation was not performed.

In its sample, this clonotype was seen many times. What antigen it recognizes has not been identified. Base quality data are lacking; no much larger clone is found one base away. A patient counted as having stable Graves' hyperthyroidism if no progression to ophthalmopathy occurred over 18 months of follow-up. Hyperthyroidism patients were newly diagnosed, with disease duration under 2 months, and aged 18 to 65 years. The study excluded patients with uncontrolled infections, other autoimmune diseases, pregnancy or lactation. Diagnoses were based on clinical symptoms, serum thyroxine and TRAb, thyroid ultrasound and orbital computed tomography. PBMCs were isolated from 8 to 10 ml of fresh peripheral blood by Ficoll-Paque density gradient centrifugation. Total RNA was extracted with Trizol reagent, and quality was checked on an Agilent 2100 Bioanalyzer. V and J are truncated by 3 bases and 6 bases respectively, leaving an intervening sequence of 9 bases. Spanning cysteine to phenylalanine, the CDR3 consists of 13 amino acids. This entry keeps only the CDR3 DNA: 39 bases, framed from base 1. Via the germline V gene, CDR1 is SGHVS and CDR2 FQNEAQ.

The TCR beta CDR3 regions were amplified from RNA transcripts. The TCR CDR3 was subjected to a first round of RT-PCR using the HTBI primer set and the Qiagen OneStep RT-PCR kit. Libraries were constructed in a second round of multiplex PCR, after which size selection and purification were performed. Paired-end sequencing of the libraries was performed with 100 bp reads on an Illumina HiSeq2000. In the authors' own workflow: SOAPnuke was used to process the raw data, with reads discarded if the reads contained adapters or uncalled bases, had a mean Phred below 15, or lacked an exact constant-primer or identifier match. COPE v1.2.5 was used to merge high-quality paired reads, and clonotypes were defined as unique nucleotide sequences. MiTCR v1.1 was used to align the clonotypes against IMGT TRBV, TRBD and TRBJ reference segments. The analysis included only V-J combinations with a frequency above 0.0001, which together covered around 99% of the repertoires. The TCS score was defined as the ratio of F50 (clonal expansion) to E x V (chaos), calculated using BLOSUM62-based TCRdist between CDR3 peptides within each V-J. Welch's t-statistics and random forest reduced around 520 V-J features to 13, which were used in a naive Bayes classifier (R e1071). The raw public reads went through TCRdb reprocessing: fastp at Q25, MiXCR clone calling, in-frame beta chains kept. Identical CDR3 proteins give one entry, which carries the most common genes and DNA. The V and J calls follow TCRdb's processing rather than the paper's. The sample has about 560,000 distinct CDR3 sequences on record, 14% of them singletons. Approximately 14% of the sample rests with the top ten.

The clonotype originates from a woman aged 35 to 49 with Graves' hyperthyroidism. The sequencing sample was made of blood. In this chain, TRBV7-8 is recombined with TRBJ1-5; no confident D gene assignment can be made. The CDR3: CASSLTPSQPQHF. The nucleotide sequence reads TGTGCCAGCAGCTTGACCCCTTCTCAGCCCCAGCATTTT.